What follows describes a single T cell receptor (beta chain). The data belong to a study of cytomegalovirus exposure and HLA in healthy donors. V shed 0 bases and J shed 10 bases, with 21 bases lying between them. Germline V lookup: CDR1 SEHNR, CDR2 FQNEAQ (reference sequence). There are 16 residues in the CDR3. The PCR made use of 60 Vbeta and 13 Jbeta primers. Sequencing used immunoSEQ multiplex PCR; TCRdb keeps in-frame clones, though not all of them. The sample shows 150,000 to 200,000 clones, over 65% of them seen only once. The chain is built from TRBV7-9 and TRBJ1-2; D gene ambiguous. Sequences were obtained from PBMCs. This receptor was identified in a woman between 40 and 55 years old in good health and CMV-seronegative. CDR3 sequence reads: CASSLAPATRSGSYTF. In DNA form, the CDR3 reads TGTGCCAGCAGCTTAGCGCCGGCGACGAGATCGGGGTCCTACACCTTC.